These T cell receptor beta chains were read from a single sample in a study of blood T cell repertoires in COVID-19. TCRdb keeps only in-frame clones here, not all; method: immunoSEQ multiplex PCR. The sample has 400,000 to 450,000 clones; 90% are singletons. Input material: PBMCs or T cells enriched from blood (not recorded which). The receptors derive from a man between 18 and 29 years old who had recovered from COVID-19. Each CDR3 is given with its conserved first and last residue. D genes are given only for firm matches. The size of a clone is reported for some rows only, either as once, few or many, or as a class for expanded clones.

d_call: -
j_call: TRBJ2-2
cdr3_length: 15
v_call: TRBV6-5
clone_size: -
cdr3_aa: CASSYDRGTTGELFF
cdr3_nt: TGTGCCAGCAGTTATGATAGGGGGACCACCGGGGAGCTGTTTTTT

d_call: -
j_call: TRBJ2-1
cdr3_length: 13
v_call: TRBV29-1
clone_size: -
cdr3_aa: CSVGGGSYNEQFF
cdr3_nt: TGCAGCGTTGGAGGGGGCTCCTACAATGAGCAGTTCTTC

d_call: -
j_call: TRBJ2-3
cdr3_length: 11
v_call: TRBV20-1
clone_size: -
cdr3_aa: CSASQADTQYF
cdr3_nt: TGCAGTGCTAGCCAGGCAGATACGCAGTATTTT

d_call: -
j_call: TRBJ1-1
cdr3_length: 14
v_call: TRBV6-5
clone_size: -
cdr3_aa: CASSYRGGNTEAFF
cdr3_nt: TGTGCCAGCAGTTACCGGGGAGGGAACACTGAAGCTTTCTTT

d_call: -
j_call: TRBJ1-3
cdr3_length: 13
v_call: TRBV6-5
clone_size: -
cdr3_aa: CATGVRSGNTIYF
cdr3_nt: TGTGCCACGGGAGTGAGGTCTGGAAACACCATATATTTT

d_call: -
j_call: TRBJ1-1
cdr3_length: 12
v_call: TRBV30
clone_size: -
cdr3_aa: CAWSVLTPEAFF
cdr3_nt: TGTGCCTGGAGTGTACTAACCCCTGAAGCTTTCTTT

d_call: TRBD1
j_call: TRBJ1-5
cdr3_length: 17
v_call: TRBV11-2
clone_size: -
cdr3_aa: CASSLDRGTGVHQPQHF
cdr3_nt: TGTGCCAGCAGCTTAGATCGGGGGACAGGGGTTCATCAGCCCCAGCATTTT

d_call: -
j_call: TRBJ1-4
cdr3_length: 15
v_call: TRBV5-8
clone_size: -
cdr3_aa: CASSPKGRTNEKLFF
cdr3_nt: TGTGCCAGCAGCCCAAAAGGGAGAACTAATGAAAAACTGTTTTTT

d_call: -
j_call: TRBJ1-1
cdr3_length: 14
v_call: TRBV4-1
clone_size: -
cdr3_aa: CASRGAVRGAEAFF
cdr3_nt: TGCGCCAGCAGGGGGGCCGTGAGAGGCGCTGAAGCTTTCTTT

d_call: TRBD1
j_call: TRBJ1-2
cdr3_length: 14
v_call: TRBV2
clone_size: -
cdr3_aa: CASTETGVHFGYTF
cdr3_nt: TGTGCCAGCACGGAAACAGGGGTTCATTTTGGCTACACCTTC

d_call: TRBD2
j_call: TRBJ2-1
cdr3_length: 17
v_call: TRBV7-8
clone_size: -
cdr3_aa: CASSLVFQRGGYNEQFF
cdr3_nt: TGTGCCAGCAGCTTAGTGTTCCAGCGGGGGGGCTACAATGAGCAGTTCTTC

d_call: -
j_call: TRBJ1-4
cdr3_length: 13
v_call: TRBV7-9
clone_size: -
cdr3_aa: CASTRRTNEKLFF
cdr3_nt: TGTGCCAGCACTCGGAGAACTAATGAAAAACTGTTTTTT

d_call: -
j_call: TRBJ1-2
cdr3_length: 13
v_call: TRBV5-4
clone_size: -
cdr3_aa: CASSFPDYYGYTF
cdr3_nt: TGTGCCAGCAGCTTCCCGGACTACTATGGCTACACCTTC

d_call: -
j_call: TRBJ1-4
cdr3_length: 14
v_call: TRBV6-5
clone_size: -
cdr3_aa: CASSLTASREKLFF
cdr3_nt: TGTGCCAGCAGTTTAACGGCATCCAGGGAAAAACTGTTTTTT

d_call: -
j_call: TRBJ2-7
cdr3_length: 15
v_call: TRBV18
clone_size: -
cdr3_aa: CASSLRTSDGYEQYF
cdr3_nt: TGTGCCAGCTCACTTCGGACATCGGACGGCTACGAGCAGTACTTC

d_call: TRBD2
j_call: TRBJ2-7
cdr3_length: 15
v_call: TRBV6-5
clone_size: -
cdr3_aa: CASSHSSGRRGEQYF
cdr3_nt: TGTGCCAGCAGCCACTCTAGCGGGAGGCGGGGCGAGCAGTACTTC

d_call: TRBD2
j_call: TRBJ2-7
cdr3_length: 15
v_call: TRBV5-8
clone_size: -
cdr3_aa: CASSLWAGRGYEQYF
cdr3_nt: TGTGCCAGCAGCTTGTGGGCGGGGAGGGGCTACGAGCAGTACTTC

d_call: TRBD1
j_call: TRBJ2-3
cdr3_length: 16
v_call: TRBV7-9
clone_size: -
cdr3_aa: CASSLRGQGNGDTQYF
cdr3_nt: TGTGCCAGCAGCTTAAGGGGGCAGGGGAATGGAGATACGCAGTATTTT

d_call: -
j_call: TRBJ2-7
cdr3_length: 13
v_call: TRBV2
clone_size: once
cdr3_aa: CASSGGREGEQYF
cdr3_nt: TGTGCCAGCAGTGGGGGCAGGGAAGGCGAGCAGTACTTC

d_call: TRBD2
j_call: TRBJ2-3
cdr3_length: 16
v_call: TRBV11-1
clone_size: -
cdr3_aa: CASSSPLAGGQDTQYF
cdr3_nt: TGTGCCAGCAGCTCCCCCCTAGCGGGAGGGCAAGATACGCAGTATTTT

d_call: -
j_call: TRBJ1-6
cdr3_length: 13
v_call: TRBV6-1
clone_size: -
cdr3_aa: CASSEVGGGTLHF
cdr3_nt: TGTGCCAGCAGTGAAGTGGGGGGGGGCACCCTCCACTTT

d_call: -
j_call: TRBJ1-1
cdr3_length: 15
v_call: TRBV28
clone_size: -
cdr3_aa: CASSLREGGNTEAFF
cdr3_nt: TGTGCCAGCAGTTTAAGGGAGGGGGGGAACACTGAAGCTTTCTTT

d_call: -
j_call: TRBJ1-2
cdr3_length: 17
v_call: TRBV19
clone_size: -
cdr3_aa: CASSLKTRERTNYGYTF
cdr3_nt: TGTGCCAGTAGTCTTAAGACACGGGAGAGAACTAACTATGGCTACACCTTC

d_call: TRBD1
j_call: TRBJ1-6
cdr3_length: 16
v_call: TRBV6-1
clone_size: -
cdr3_aa: CASSGYRDRGTSPLHF
cdr3_nt: TGTGCCAGCAGTGGATACCGGGACAGGGGGACTTCACCCCTCCACTTT

d_call: TRBD2
j_call: TRBJ2-3
cdr3_length: 14
v_call: TRBV2
clone_size: few
cdr3_aa: CASSEATTSGMQYF
cdr3_nt: TGTGCCAGCAGTGAAGCGACGACTAGCGGGATGCAGTATTTT

d_call: TRBD1
j_call: TRBJ1-6
cdr3_length: 15
v_call: TRBV14
clone_size: -
cdr3_aa: CASSSTGGAYSPLHF
cdr3_nt: TGTGCCAGCAGCTCGACAGGGGGCGCGTATTCACCCCTCCACTTT

d_call: -
j_call: TRBJ1-5
cdr3_length: 11
v_call: TRBV20-1
clone_size: -
cdr3_aa: CSARVGGPQHF
cdr3_nt: TGCAGTGCTAGAGTGGGGGGGCCCCAGCATTTT